This section outlines one TCR beta chain sequence together with its context. CDR1 is KGHDR and CDR2 is SFDVKD in the germline V gene. V lost 5 bases and J 3 bases, leaving 8 bases between the germline ends. CDR3 length: 13 residues. This entry belongs to a study of blood T cell repertoires in COVID-19. On the study more broadly: T cells, B-cell-depleted T cells, or PBMCs supplied cDNA or gDNA.

Per the study methods: Reference gene primer amplification in the assay estimated nucleated cell counts. Sequencing was performed with immunoSEQ multiplex PCR; in TCRdb, only in-frame clones are kept and a portion is missing. D and trimming come from the DNA, and the V and J calls and clone size come from that table. Here the sample spans 50,000 or so clones, 84% being singletons. The sequence was obtained from a man aged 50 or older with acute or convalescent COVID-19. The rearrangement links TRBV24-1 to TRBJ2-3; D uncertain. Sequencing used peripheral blood. For the CDR3, the DNA is TGTGCCACCAGTGGGCGGAGAACAGATACGCAGTATTTT. As protein: CATSGRRTDTQYF.